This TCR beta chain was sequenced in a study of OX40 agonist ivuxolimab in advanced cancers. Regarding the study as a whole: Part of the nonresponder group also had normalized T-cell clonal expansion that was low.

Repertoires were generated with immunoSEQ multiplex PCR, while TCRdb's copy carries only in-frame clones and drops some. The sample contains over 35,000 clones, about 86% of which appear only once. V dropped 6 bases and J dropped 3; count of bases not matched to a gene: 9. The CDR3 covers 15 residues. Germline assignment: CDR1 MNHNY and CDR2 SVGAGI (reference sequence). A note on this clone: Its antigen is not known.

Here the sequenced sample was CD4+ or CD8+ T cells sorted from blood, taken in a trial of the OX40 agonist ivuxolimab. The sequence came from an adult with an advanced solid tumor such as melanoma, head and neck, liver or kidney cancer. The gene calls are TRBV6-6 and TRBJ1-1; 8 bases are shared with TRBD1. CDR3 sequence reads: CASSLRQGRDTEAFF. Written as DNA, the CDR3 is TGTGCCAGCAGCCTCAGACAGGGGCGAGACACTGAAGCTTTCTTT.